The 6 T cell receptor beta chains presented below share a single source sample, sequenced in a study of T cell repertoires in cytomegalovirus infection. The antigens for these receptors are not known. A single record per CDR3 protein comes from TCRdb applying MiXCR to the reads. The table includes about 160,000 distinct CDR3 sequences, roughly 22% detected once. This material consisted of CD8+ T cells from cultured PBMCs, taken from culture after CMV antigen stimulation. The source is a human donor in good health (CMV status not recorded). Some clones in this sample may be carry-over from other donors' samples.

This sequence joins TRBV12-3 or TRBV12-4 and TRBJ2-3, with D perhaps given as TRBD1 or TRBD2 (5 bases each). The CDR3 is 15 residues long. Trimming left V 7 bases short and J 2 bases short, with 16 bases between. The CDR3 DNA reads TGTGCCAGCACCATATTACCGGGGCACACAGATACGCAGTATTTT. As protein: CASTILPGHTDTQYF.

In its sample, this clonotype was seen many times. A read error may produce the germline difference seen at one junction end. The chain links TRBV12-3 or TRBV12-4 to TRBJ2-1; 7 bases are shared with TRBD1. This CDR3 spans 12 amino acids. Here the CDR3 DNA reads TGTGCCAGCAGCTTAGGGGGCGATGAGCAGTTCTTC. Residues: CASSLGGDEQFF.

This clonotype was observed a handful of times. The rearrangement joins TRBV5-1 to TRBJ2-7; no clear D. The CDR3 is made up of 14 amino acids. Trimming shortened V by 0 bases and J by 2 bases, and 9 bases separated the two germline ends. Germline CDR1 SGHRS, CDR2 YFSETQ. Here the CDR3 DNA reads TGCGCCAGCAGCTTGGAGGCCGGCCCCTACGAGCAGTACTTC. Protein sequence: CASSLEAGPYEQYF.

This clonotype has a handful of counts. The chain employs TRBV27 and TRBJ1-5, with D possibly matching TRBD1 (6 bases). The CDR3 sequence is 15 residues long. V gave up 10 bases and J gave up 2 bases, with 18 bases separating them. The germline V gene encodes CDR1 MNHEY and CDR2 SMNVEV (reference sequence). The CDR3 region has the DNA TGTGCCATAAAGGACGAGGGGGGGGGCAATCAGCCCCAGCATTTT. Amino acid sequence: CAIKDEGGGNQPQHF.

The table lists this clonotype with a few counts. V usage is TRBV27 and J usage is TRBJ1-5; TRBD1 matches at 7 bases. Germline CDR1 and CDR2: MNHEY and SMNVEV (reference sequence). V was clipped by 6 bases and J by 6 bases; unmatched bases: 8. The CDR3 contains 14 residues. CDR3 protein: CASRWTGAGQPQHF. The CDR3 DNA follows: TGTGCCAGCAGATGGACAGGCGCCGGTCAGCCCCAGCATTTT.

This clonotype was counted a few times. The rearrangement uses TRBV7-9 and TRBJ1-2; D gene ambiguous. The CDR3 has 15 amino acids. Germline V gene lookup returns CDR1 SEHNR and CDR2 FQNEAQ (reference sequence). Trimming took off 5 bases at V and 4 bases at J, with 17 bases between the two ends. The DNA of the CDR3 is TGTGCCAGCAGCACCCCCAAGGGTAGCACCTATGGCTACACCTTC. Protein product: CASSTPKGSTYGYTF. Using reference TRBV7-9 and TRBJ1-2 for the parts outside the CDR3, the full variable domain is DTGVSQNPRHKITKRGQNVTFRCDPISEHNRLYWYRQTLGQGPEFLTYFQNEAQLEKSRLLSDRFSAERPKGSFSTLEIQRTEQGDSAMYLCASSTPKGSTYGYTFGSGTRLTVV.